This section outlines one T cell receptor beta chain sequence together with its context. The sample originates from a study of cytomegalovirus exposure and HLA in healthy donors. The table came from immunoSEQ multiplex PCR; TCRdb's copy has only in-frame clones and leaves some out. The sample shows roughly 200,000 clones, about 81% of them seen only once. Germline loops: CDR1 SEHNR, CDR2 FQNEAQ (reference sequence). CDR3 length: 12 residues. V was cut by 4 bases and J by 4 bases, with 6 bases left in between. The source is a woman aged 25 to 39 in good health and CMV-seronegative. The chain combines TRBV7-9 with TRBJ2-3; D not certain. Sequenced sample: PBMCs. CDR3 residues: CASSSTADTQYF. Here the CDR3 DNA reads TGTGCCAGCAGCTCAACGGCAGATACGCAGTATTTT.